Presented here are 3 T cell receptor beta chains from one specimen sequenced in a study of cytomegalovirus exposure and HLA in healthy donors. This table comes from immunoSEQ multiplex PCR, and its TCRdb copy is limited to in-frame clones, with some not included. The table has around 160,000 clones, approximately 81% seen once. Source material: PBMCs. The receptors here all came from a young man in good health and CMV-seropositive.

The V and J genes are TRBV28 and TRBJ2-1; the match to TRBD2 covers 8 bases. The germline V gene encodes CDR1 MDHEN and CDR2 SYDVKM. With V trimmed by 8 bases and J by 4 bases, 10 bases remained unmatched. The CDR3 is made up of 15 amino acids. Here the CDR3 DNA reads TGTGCCAGCGCCCCGCTGGGCGGGGGGTACAATGAGCAGTTCTTC. Its protein product is CASAPLGGGYNEQFF.

The J gene is TRBJ2-3, the V gene TRBV30, with 9 positions matching TRBD2. The germline CDR1 and CDR2 sequences are GTSNPN and SVGIG (reference sequence). The CDR3 has 14 residues. With V trimmed by 2 bases and J by 6 bases, 6 bases remained unmatched. Written as DNA, the CDR3 is TGTGCCTGGAGTTTAGGCGGGGGGGCGGATACGCAGTATTTT. Its protein is CAWSLGGGADTQYF.

The J gene is TRBJ2-3, the V gene TRBV4-2, with 9 bases identical to TRBD2. Per the germline V gene, CDR1 is LGHNA and CDR2 is YNFKEQ. CDR3 length: 15 amino acids. V lost 3 bases and J lost 4; bases outside the gene matches: 5. As DNA, the CDR3 is TGTGCCAGCAGCCAGGCAGCGGGAGGCGCAGATACGCAGTATTTT. This codes for CASSQAAGGADTQYF.